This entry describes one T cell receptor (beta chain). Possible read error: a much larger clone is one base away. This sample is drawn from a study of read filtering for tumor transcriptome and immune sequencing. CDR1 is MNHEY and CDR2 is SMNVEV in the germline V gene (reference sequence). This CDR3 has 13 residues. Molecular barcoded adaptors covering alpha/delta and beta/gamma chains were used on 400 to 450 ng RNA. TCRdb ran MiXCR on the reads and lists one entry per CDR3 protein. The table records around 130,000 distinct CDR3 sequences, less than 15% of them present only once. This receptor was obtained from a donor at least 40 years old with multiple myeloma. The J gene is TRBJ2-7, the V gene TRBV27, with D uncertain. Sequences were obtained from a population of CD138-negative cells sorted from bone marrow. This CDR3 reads CASSPSRYYVQYF. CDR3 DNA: TGTGCCAGCAGTCCCTCCCGGTACTACGTGCAGTACTTC.